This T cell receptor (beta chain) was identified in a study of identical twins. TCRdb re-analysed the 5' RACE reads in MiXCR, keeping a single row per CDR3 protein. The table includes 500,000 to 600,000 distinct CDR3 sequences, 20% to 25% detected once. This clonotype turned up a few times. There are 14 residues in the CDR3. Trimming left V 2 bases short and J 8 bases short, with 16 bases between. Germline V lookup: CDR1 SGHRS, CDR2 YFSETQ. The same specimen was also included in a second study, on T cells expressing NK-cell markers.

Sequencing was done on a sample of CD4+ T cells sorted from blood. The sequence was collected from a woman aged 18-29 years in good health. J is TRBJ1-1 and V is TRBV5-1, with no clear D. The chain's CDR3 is CASSLGIGRTEAFF. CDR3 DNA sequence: TGCGCCAGCAGCTTAGGAATCGGACGGACCGAAGCTTTCTTT.